A selection of T cell receptor beta chains follows, all from one sample in a study of blood T cell repertoires in COVID-19. The protocol was immunoSEQ multiplex PCR, while the TCRdb copy is restricted to in-frame clones and leaves out a portion. The data show about 500,000 clones, roughly nine tenths seen once. The sample was PBMCs or T cells enriched from blood (not recorded which). These receptors all stem from a young woman who had recovered from COVID-19. CDR3s include the opening cysteine and the closing phenylalanine or tryptophan. The order of the fields is V gene, CDR3 length, clone size, J gene, D gene, CDR3 protein, CDR3 DNA. The D gene is left open where the match is weak. Clone size is stated in some rows and not others, as once, few, many or a class when expanded.

TRBV5-6,13,-,TRBJ1-4,-,CASSLSRNEKLFF,TGTGCCAGCAGCTTAAGCCGAAATGAAAAACTGTTTTTT
TRBV6-1,16,-,TRBJ2-2,-,CASSERGGQNTGELFF,TGTGCCAGCAGTGAAAGGGGGGGACAGAACACCGGGGAGCTGTTTTTT
TRBV9,15,once,TRBJ2-1,-,CASTKSEVINGEQFF,TGTGCCAGTACAAAGAGCGAGGTGATAAACGGTGAGCAGTTCTTC
TRBV5-1,14,-,TRBJ1-1,-,CASSYDSDNTEAFF,TGCGCCAGCAGCTACGACAGCGATAACACTGAAGCTTTCTTT
TRBV18,13,-,TRBJ2-1,-,CASSPPNYNEQFF,TGTGCCAGCTCACCGCCTAACTACAATGAGCAGTTCTTC
TRBV4-1,14,once,TRBJ2-5,TRBD2,CASSQGGFEETQYF,TGCGCCAGCAGCCAGGGAGGGTTTGAGGAGACCCAGTACTTC
TRBV28,14,-,TRBJ1-1,-,CASRFSRVDTEAFF,TGTGCCAGCAGATTTTCCAGGGTAGACACTGAAGCTTTCTTT
TRBV5-1,15,-,TRBJ1-1,-,CASSLEPLGGTEAFF,TGCGCCAGCAGCTTGGAGCCGTTGGGGGGGACTGAAGCTTTCTTT
TRBV5-1,17,-,TRBJ1-1,TRBD1,CASSGPGTGSMNTEAFF,TGCGCCAGCAGCGGACCCGGGACAGGGAGCATGAACACTGAAGCTTTCTTT
TRBV13,18,-,TRBJ1-2,TRBD1,CASSLTGTGGVSNYGYTF,TGTGCCAGCAGCTTAACCGGGACAGGGGGCGTTAGCAACTATGGCTACACCTTC
TRBV11-2,14,-,TRBJ1-1,-,CASSPGDLNTEAFF,TGTGCCAGCAGCCCCGGGGATTTGAACACTGAAGCTTTCTTT
TRBV24-1,17,-,TRBJ1-2,TRBD1,CATSDFYQDRENYGYTF,TGTGCCACCAGTGATTTCTATCAGGACAGGGAGAACTATGGCTACACCTTC
TRBV9,15,-,TRBJ2-3,TRBD2,CASSPTSGGGDTQYF,TGTGCCAGCAGCCCTACCAGCGGGGGCGGAGATACGCAGTATTTT
TRBV6-1,17,-,TRBJ1-5,-,CASSGPPPDRLYQPQHF,TGTGCCAGCAGTGGACCCCCACCCGACAGGTTATATCAGCCCCAGCATTTT
TRBV4-1,14,-,TRBJ2-7,TRBD2,CASSPSGATYEQYF,TGCGCCAGCAGCCCCAGCGGGGCCACCTACGAGCAGTACTTC
TRBV6-5,14,-,TRBJ1-1,-,CASSYRVRNTEAFF,TGTGCCAGCAGTTACCGGGTGAGGAACACTGAAGCTTTCTTT
TRBV6-4,13,-,TRBJ1-2,-,CASSSQGGSGYTF,TGTGCCAGCAGTTCACAGGGTGGGAGTGGCTACACCTTC
TRBV2,13,once,TRBJ1-2,-,CASIEQGGYGYTF,TGTGCCAGCATCGAACAGGGTGGATATGGCTACACCTTC
TRBV19,15,-,TRBJ1-4,-,CASSPSQERDEKLFF,TGTGCCAGTAGTCCTAGCCAAGAAAGGGATGAAAAACTGTTTTTT
TRBV2,16,few,TRBJ2-2,-,CASSEGGLVTTGELFF,TGTGCCAGCAGTGAAGGAGGATTAGTTACCACCGGGGAGCTGTTTTTT
TRBV7-9,14,-,TRBJ2-7,-,CASSSWTKGVEQYF,TGTGCCAGCAGCTCCTGGACAAAAGGGGTCGAGCAGTACTTC
TRBV5-1,14,-,TRBJ2-3,-,CASRDSPSTDTQYF,TGCGCCAGCAGGGACTCCCCTAGCACAGATACGCAGTATTTT
TRBV7-9,13,-,TRBJ1-1,-,CASSLAGGSEAFF,TGTGCCAGCAGCTTAGCGGGGGGGTCTGAAGCTTTCTTT
TRBV29-1,12,-,TRBJ1-2,-,CSVEQGYYGYTF,TGCAGCGTCGAACAGGGATACTATGGCTACACCTTC
TRBV18,13,-,TRBJ2-2,-,CASSRLDTGELFF,TGTGCCAGCTCACGATTAGACACCGGGGAGCTGTTTTTT
TRBV12-2,15,-,TRBJ2-3,-,CASRLDLSNSDTQYF,TGTGCAAGTCGCTTAGATCTGTCAAACTCAGATACGCAGTATTTT
TRBV5-1,15,-,TRBJ2-5,TRBD1,CASSPDRGVGETQYF,TGCGCCAGCAGCCCGGACAGGGGGGTCGGAGAGACCCAGTACTTC
TRBV4-2,16,-,TRBJ2-3,TRBD2,CASSQGREEFTDTQYF,TGTGCCAGCAGCCAAGGGCGGGAGGAGTTCACAGATACGCAGTATTTT
TRBV5-1,17,-,TRBJ2-2,TRBD2,CASSPLSLAGGTGELFF,TGCGCCAGCAGCCCCCTGTCACTAGCGGGGGGCACCGGGGAGCTGTTTTTT